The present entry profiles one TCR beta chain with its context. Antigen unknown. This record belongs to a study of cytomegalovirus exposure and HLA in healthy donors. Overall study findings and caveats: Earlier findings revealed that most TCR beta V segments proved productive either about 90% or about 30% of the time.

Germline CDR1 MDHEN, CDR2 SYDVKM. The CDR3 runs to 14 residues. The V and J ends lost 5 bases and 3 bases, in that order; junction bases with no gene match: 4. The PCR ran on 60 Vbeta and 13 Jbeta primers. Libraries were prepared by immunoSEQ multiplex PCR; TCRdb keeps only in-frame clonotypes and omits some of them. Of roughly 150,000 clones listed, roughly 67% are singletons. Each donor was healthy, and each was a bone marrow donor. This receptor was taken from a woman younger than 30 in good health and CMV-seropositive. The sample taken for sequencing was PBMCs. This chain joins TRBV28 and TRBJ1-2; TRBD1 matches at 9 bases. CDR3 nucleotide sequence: TGTGCCAGCAGTCCCGGGGACAGGGACTATGGCTACACCTTC. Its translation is CASSPGDRDYGYTF.